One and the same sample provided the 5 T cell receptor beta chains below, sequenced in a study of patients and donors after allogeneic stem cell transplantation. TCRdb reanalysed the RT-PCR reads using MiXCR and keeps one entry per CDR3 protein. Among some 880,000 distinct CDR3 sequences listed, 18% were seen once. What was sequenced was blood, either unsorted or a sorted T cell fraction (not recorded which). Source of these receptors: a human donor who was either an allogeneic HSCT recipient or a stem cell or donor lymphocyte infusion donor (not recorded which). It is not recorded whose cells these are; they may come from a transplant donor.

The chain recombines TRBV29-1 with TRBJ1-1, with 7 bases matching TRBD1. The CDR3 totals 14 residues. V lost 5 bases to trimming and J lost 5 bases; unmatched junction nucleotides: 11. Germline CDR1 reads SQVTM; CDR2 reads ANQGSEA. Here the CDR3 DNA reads TGCAGCGTTTCCAGGGGGGGGGAGAGGACTGAAGCTTTCTTT. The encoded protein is CSVSRGGERTEAFF.

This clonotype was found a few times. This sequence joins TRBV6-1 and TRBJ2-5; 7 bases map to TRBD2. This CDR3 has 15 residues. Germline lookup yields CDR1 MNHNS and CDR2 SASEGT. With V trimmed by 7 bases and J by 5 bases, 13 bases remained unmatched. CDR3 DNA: TGTGCCAGCACTCCTCCGGGCGGGGGTTTGGAGACCCAGTACTTC. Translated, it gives CASTPPGGGLETQYF.

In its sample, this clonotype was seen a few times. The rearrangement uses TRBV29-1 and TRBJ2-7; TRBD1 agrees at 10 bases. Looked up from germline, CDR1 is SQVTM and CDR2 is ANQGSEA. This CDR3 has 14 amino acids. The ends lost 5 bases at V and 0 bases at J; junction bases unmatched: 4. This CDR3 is CSVLGTGDSYEQYF. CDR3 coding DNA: TGCAGCGTTCTGGGGACAGGGGACTCCTACGAGCAGTACTTC.

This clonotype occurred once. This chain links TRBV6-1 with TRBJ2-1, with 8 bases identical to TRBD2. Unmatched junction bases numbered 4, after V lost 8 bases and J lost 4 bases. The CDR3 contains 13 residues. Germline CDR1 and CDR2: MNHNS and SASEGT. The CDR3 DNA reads TGTGCCAGCGACGGGAGGGGATACAATGAGCAGTTCTTC. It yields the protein CASDGRGYNEQFF.

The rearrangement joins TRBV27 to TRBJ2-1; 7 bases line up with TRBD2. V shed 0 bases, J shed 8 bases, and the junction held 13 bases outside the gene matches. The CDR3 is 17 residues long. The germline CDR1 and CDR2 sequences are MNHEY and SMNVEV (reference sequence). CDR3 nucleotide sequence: TGTGCCAGCAGTTTATCCCAGGGATTTTGGGGGAGGGATGAGCAGTTCTTC. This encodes CASSLSQGFWGRDEQFF.